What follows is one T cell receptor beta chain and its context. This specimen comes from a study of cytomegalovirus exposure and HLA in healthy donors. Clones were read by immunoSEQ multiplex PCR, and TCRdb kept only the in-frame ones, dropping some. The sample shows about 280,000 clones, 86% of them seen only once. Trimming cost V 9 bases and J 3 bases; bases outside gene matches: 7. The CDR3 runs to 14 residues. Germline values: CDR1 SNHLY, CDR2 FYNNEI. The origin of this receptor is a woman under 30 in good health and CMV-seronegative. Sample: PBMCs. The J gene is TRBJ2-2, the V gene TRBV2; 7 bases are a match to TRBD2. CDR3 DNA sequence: TGTGCCAGTACCGGGACTACCTACACCGGGGAGCTGTTTTTT. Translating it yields CASTGTTYTGELFF.